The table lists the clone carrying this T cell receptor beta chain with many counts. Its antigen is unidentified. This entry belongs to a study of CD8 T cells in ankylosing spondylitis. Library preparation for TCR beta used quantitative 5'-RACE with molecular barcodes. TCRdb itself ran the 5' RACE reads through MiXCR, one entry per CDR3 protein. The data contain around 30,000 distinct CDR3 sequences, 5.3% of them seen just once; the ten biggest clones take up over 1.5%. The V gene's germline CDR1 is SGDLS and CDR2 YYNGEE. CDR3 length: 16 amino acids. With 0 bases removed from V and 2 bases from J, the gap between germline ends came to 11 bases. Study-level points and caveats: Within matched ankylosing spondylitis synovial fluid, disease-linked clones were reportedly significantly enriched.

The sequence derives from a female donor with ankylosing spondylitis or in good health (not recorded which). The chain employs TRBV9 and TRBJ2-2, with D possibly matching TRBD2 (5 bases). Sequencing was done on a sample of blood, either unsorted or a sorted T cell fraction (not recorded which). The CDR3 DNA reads TGTGCCAGCAGCGTAGGCTTTCGGGGAAACACCGGGGAGCTGTTTTTT. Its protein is CASSVGFRGNTGELFF.